This T cell receptor beta chain was sequenced during a study of read filtering for tumor transcriptome and immune sequencing. Looking at the study overall: By R-ISS, stages I, II and III held roughly 8, 16 and 7 patients.

Study-wide findings and caveats: In IR-seq, single-read clonotypes were around 80% of clonotypes but approximately 3.5% of reads.

The library was built from about 370 ng RNA with molecular barcoded adaptors for alpha/delta and beta/gamma chains. From the reads, TCRdb called clonotypes with MiXCR, one entry per CDR3 protein. The sample records about 57,000 distinct CDR3 sequences, 11% to 15% being singletons. Turning to this clonotype: Its antigen is undetermined.

Germline V CDR1 and CDR2: SGHAT, FQNNGV. V was trimmed by 0 bases and J by 5 bases, leaving 5 bases between them. The CDR3 runs 13 residues. The rearrangement joins TRBV11-2 to TRBJ2-1, with D uncertain. The sample taken for sequencing was a population of CD138-negative cells sorted from bone marrow. The source of this sequence is a donor over 35 with multiple myeloma. DNA for the CDR3: TGTGCCAGCAGCTTAGAGTACGACAATGAGCAGTTCTTC. Translation: CASSLEYDNEQFF.